These 5 T cell receptor beta chains originate from one sample sequenced in a study of T cell clonality in common variable immunodeficiency. Profiled with immunoSEQ multiplex PCR; TCRdb holds only in-frame clones, not every one. The profile covers around 55,000 clones, none occurring a single time. Sequencing used peripheral blood mononuclear cells. All receptors come from a person aged 18 to 69 in good health.

The table lists this clone with many counts. The CDR3 goes on 3 residues after the read ends, and that part is filled in from the germline J gene. The chain links TRBV7-2 to TRBJ1-1; D might be TRBD1 (6 bases). The CDR3 is made up of 14 amino acids. Germline CDR1 is SGHTA and CDR2 is FQGNSA. Trimming cost V 5 bases and J 3 bases, with 13 bases left between them. The CDR3 loop is CASSAQGGYTEAFF. The CDR3 DNA, read in part, is TGTGCCAGCAGCGCACAGGGAGGGTACACTGAA.

This clone was recorded at least ten times. Read sequence stops 3 residues before the CDR3 end, and the germline J gene provides the missing end. V usage is TRBV18 and J usage is TRBJ2-2; TRBD2 might be the D (5 bases). V was trimmed by 3 bases and J by 7 bases, leaving 12 bases between them. Germline V gene lookup returns CDR1 KGHSH and CDR2 LQKENI. This CDR3 is 14 amino acids long. The CDR3 protein is CASSPSTGNGELFF. CDR3 bases read: TGTGCCAGCTCACCTTCGACGGGGAACGGGGAG.

Of note for this clone: The read ends 3 residues before the CDR3 terminus; that terminus is restored from the germline J gene. J is TRBJ1-2 and V is TRBV6-2 or TRBV6-3, with 10 bases aligning to TRBD1. This CDR3 contains 14 residues. Germline V CDR1 and CDR2: MNHEY, SVGEGT. J was trimmed by 5 bases and V by 6 bases; bases with no gene match: 6. CDR3 bases read: TGTGCCAGCAGATCTTGGACAGGGGGGTATGGC. Amino acids: CASRSWTGGYG. In full, the CDR3 is CASRSWTGGYGYTF.

This clone was picked up many times. Read data end 3 residues before the CDR3 end; the end is taken from the germline J gene. This chain joins TRBV6-2 or TRBV6-3 and TRBJ2-3, with TRBD1 matching over 10 bases. CDR3 length: 15 amino acids. The ends lost 2 bases at V and 5 bases at J; junction bases unmatched: 4. CDR1 is MNHEY and CDR2 is SVGEGT in the germline V gene. The CDR3 bases that were read are TGTGCCAGCAGTTACACCGGGACAGGGGAAGATACG. This gives the protein CASSYTGTGEDT. The whole CDR3 reads CASSYTGTGEDTQYF.

This clone was seen repeatedly, ten times or more. The read ends 3 residues shy of where the CDR3 ends; the end is completed using the germline J gene. This chain connects TRBV6-2 or TRBV6-3 to TRBJ1-1, with 10 bases matching TRBD1. This CDR3 is built from 16 residues. Unmatched junction bases numbered 7, after V lost 6 bases and J lost 0 bases. Germline CDR1 is MNHEY and CDR2 is SVGEGT. CDR3 DNA, as far as it was read: TGTGCCAGCAGCTTTGACAGGGGGCGACTGAACACTGAA. It codes for CASSFDRGRLNTE. The complete CDR3 reads CASSFDRGRLNTEAFF.